The T cell receptor (beta chain) described here comes from a study of cytomegalovirus exposure and HLA in healthy donors. Germline V gives CDR1 MNHEY, CDR2 SVGAGI. This CDR3 is 14 amino acids long. With 6 bases clipped from V and 2 bases from J, the junction kept 6 bases outside the gene matches. Method: immunoSEQ multiplex PCR; TCRdb's copy keeps in-frame clones and lacks some. This sample has about 110,000 clones, with about 87% found just once. Source material: PBMCs. The receptor comes from a woman aged 18-35 years in good health and CMV-seropositive. V gene TRBV6-5 combines with J gene TRBJ2-5; 7 nucleotides align to TRBD2. The DNA of the CDR3 is TGTGCCAGCAGCCTGCTAGCGGCTCAAGAGACCCAGTACTTC. Its protein is CASSLLAAQETQYF.